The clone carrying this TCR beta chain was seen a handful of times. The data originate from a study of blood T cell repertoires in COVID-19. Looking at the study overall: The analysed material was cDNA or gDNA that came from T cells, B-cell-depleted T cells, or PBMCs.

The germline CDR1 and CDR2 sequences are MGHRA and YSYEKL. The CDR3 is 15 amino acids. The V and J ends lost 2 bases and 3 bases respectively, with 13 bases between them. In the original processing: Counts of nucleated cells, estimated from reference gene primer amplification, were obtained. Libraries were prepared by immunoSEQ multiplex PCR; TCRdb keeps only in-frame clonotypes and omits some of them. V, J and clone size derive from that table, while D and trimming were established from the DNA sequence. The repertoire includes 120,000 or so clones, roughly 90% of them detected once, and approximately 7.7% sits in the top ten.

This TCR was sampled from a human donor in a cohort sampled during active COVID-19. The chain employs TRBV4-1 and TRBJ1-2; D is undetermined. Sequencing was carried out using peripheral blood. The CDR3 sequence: CASSQYHEGYYGYTF. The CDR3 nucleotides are TGCGCCAGCAGCCAATATCACGAGGGATACTATGGCTACACCTTC.